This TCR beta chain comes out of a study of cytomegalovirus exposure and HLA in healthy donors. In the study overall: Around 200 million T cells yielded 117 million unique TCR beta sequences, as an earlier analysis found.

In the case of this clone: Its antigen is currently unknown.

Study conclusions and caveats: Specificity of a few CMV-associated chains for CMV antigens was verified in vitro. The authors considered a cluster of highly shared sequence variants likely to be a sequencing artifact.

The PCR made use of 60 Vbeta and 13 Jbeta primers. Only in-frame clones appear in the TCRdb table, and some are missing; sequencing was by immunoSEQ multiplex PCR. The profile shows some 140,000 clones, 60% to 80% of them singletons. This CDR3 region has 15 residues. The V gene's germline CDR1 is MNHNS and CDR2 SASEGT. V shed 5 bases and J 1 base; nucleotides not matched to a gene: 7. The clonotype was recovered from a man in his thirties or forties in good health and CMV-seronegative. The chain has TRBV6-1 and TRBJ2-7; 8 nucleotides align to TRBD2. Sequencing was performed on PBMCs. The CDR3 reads CASSSGGALSYEQYF. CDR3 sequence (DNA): TGTGCCAGCAGTTCGGGGGGGGCCCTATCCTACGAGCAGTACTTC.